A selection of T cell receptor beta chains follows, all from one sample in a study of blood T cell repertoires in COVID-19. This table comes from immunoSEQ multiplex PCR, and its TCRdb copy is limited to in-frame clones, with some not included. The repertoire holds tens of thousands of clones, around 90% seen once, with over 10% in the top ten. Sample: peripheral blood. These receptors originate from a man aged 80 or over with acute or convalescent COVID-19. CDR3s include the opening cysteine and the closing phenylalanine or tryptophan. D genes are given only for firm matches.

J	D	V	DNA	CDR3
TRBJ1-5	.	TRBV18	TGTGCCAGCTCACAAGGGGTGTCAGAGAATCAGCCCCAGCATTTT	CASSQGVSENQPQHF
TRBJ1-5	TRBD1	TRBV3-1/TRBV3-2	TGTGCCAGCAGCCAAGGGACAGGGGGCGAACAGCCCCAGCATTTT	CASSQGTGGEQPQHF
TRBJ2-2	.	TRBV5-1	TGCGCCAGCAAGCTTGGGGGCCTAGAATCGAACACCGGGGAGCTGTTTTTT	CASKLGGLESNTGELFF
TRBJ1-6	.	TRBV19	TGTGCCAGTAGTATAGACGGAGCCTATAATTCACCCCTCCACTTT	CASSIDGAYNSPLHF
TRBJ1-4	TRBD1	TRBV5-1	TGCGCCAGCAGCACCCGGACAGGAAGGGAAAAACTGTTTTTT	CASSTRTGREKLFF
TRBJ2-1	TRBD1	TRBV7-9	TGTGCCAGCAGCTTAAGGACAGGGGAAAACAAGAATGAGCAGTTCTTC	CASSLRTGENKNEQFF
TRBJ1-3	.	TRBV6-2/TRBV6-3	TGTGCCAGCAGTCCGCTTGGACAAGCTTCTGGAAACACCATATATTTT	CASSPLGQASGNTIYF
TRBJ2-7	.	TRBV9	TGTGCCAGCAGCGCCGGGACAACAAATTACGAGCAGTACTTC	CASSAGTTNYEQYF
TRBJ2-1	.	TRBV7-2	TGTGCCAGCAGCTTAAGTCCGGGGGCCTACAATGAGCAGTTCTTC	CASSLSPGAYNEQFF
TRBJ1-4	TRBD1	TRBV5-6	TGTGCCAGCAGCTTCGGGACAGTCCCTGAAAAACTGTTTTTT	CASSFGTVPEKLFF